This T cell receptor beta chain derives from a study of blood T cell repertoires in COVID-19. Looking at the study overall: Whether acute or convalescent, the COVID-19 samples came from the United States, Italy and Spain. T cells, B-cell-depleted T cells, or PBMCs supplied cDNA or gDNA.

This clone has a single count. CDR1 is SGHVS and CDR2 is FNYEAQ in the germline V gene. V was clipped by 3 bases and J by 5 bases; unmatched bases: 5. The CDR3 spans 16 residues. In the authors' methods: Amplification of reference gene primers provided the estimated nucleated cell counts. TCRdb's copy holds only in-frame clones and misses some; the assay was immunoSEQ multiplex PCR. That table furnishes V, J and clone size, whereas the DNA furnished D and trimming. The sample contains 120,000 or so clones, about 88% of which appear only once. The chain recombines TRBV7-6 with TRBJ2-5; 14 bases agree with TRBD2. The specimen was peripheral blood. The TCR comes from an elderly woman with acute or convalescent COVID-19. The CDR3 loop is CASSFGTSGSFETQYF. The DNA of the CDR3 is TGTGCCAGCAGCTTTGGGACTAGCGGGAGTTTTGAGACCCAGTACTTC.